The clone carrying this TCR beta chain has a count of ten or more. Its antigen remains unknown. This specimen comes from a study of CD8+CD57+ T cells in acquired aplastic anemia. Study-wide findings and caveats: Researchers reported that CD8+ Simpson's diversity was not significantly different in patients versus controls.

Genomic DNA was employed as the template in profiling TCR beta VDJ and CDR3. Each CDR3 protein gets one entry after TCRdb re-called the reads with MiXCR. This sample has about 180,000 distinct CDR3 sequences; approximately 45% occur once, and the top ten carry about 2.9%. J gave up 0 bases and V 0 bases, and 4 bases lay outside the gene matches. Germline CDR1 is LGHNA and CDR2 is YNFKEQ. The CDR3 runs to 18 residues. The sample comprised sorted CD4+, CD8+, or CD8+CD57+ T cells (not recorded which) from PBMCs. This receptor was taken from a human donor in good health. The chain links TRBV4-2 to TRBJ2-1; the match to TRBD2 covers 11 bases. The CDR3 loop reads CASSQDTSGSASYNEQFF. Written as DNA, the CDR3 is TGTGCCAGCAGCCAAGACACTAGCGGGAGTGCCTCCTACAATGAGCAGTTCTTC.